These 26 T cell receptor beta chains were sequenced from one sample in a study of OX40 agonist ivuxolimab in advanced cancers. Clones were sequenced by immunoSEQ multiplex PCR, and TCRdb holds only the in-frame ones, with some missing. The sample lists approximately 17,000 clones, about 70% occurring once. The starting material was CD4+ or CD8+ T cells sorted from blood, obtained in a trial of the OX40 agonist ivuxolimab. Receptor source: an adult with an advanced solid tumor such as melanoma, head and neck, liver or kidney cancer.

On this clone: Other DNA sequences in this specimen translate into the identical CDR3. The V gene is TRBV27, the J gene TRBJ2-1; tentative D call: TRBD1 (5 bases). The CDR3 has 15 residues. V was shortened by 3 bases and J by 3 bases, with 12 bases between the two germline ends. Germline V lookup: CDR1 MNHEY, CDR2 SMNVEV (reference sequence). CDR3 DNA sequence: TGTGCCAGCAGTTTGCGGCAGGGCGACTACAATGAGCAGTTCTTC. This encodes CASSLRQGDYNEQFF.

This chain joins TRBV6-6 and TRBJ2-7; D unclear. The V end was cut by 5 bases, the J end by 3 bases, with 5 bases between. Germline CDR1 MNHNY, CDR2 SVGAGI (reference sequence). This CDR3 is 11 amino acids long. CDR3 bases: TGTGCCAGCAGTGGGGACTACGAGCAGTACTTC. Its protein product is CASSGDYEQYF.

Comments on this clone: A read error may account for a junction end that differs from germline. This CDR3 reads CAISDPTEAGQFSYEQYF. CDR3 nucleotide sequence: TGTGCCATCAGTGACCCCACGGAAGCAGGGCAATTCTCCTACGAGCAGTACTTC. The chain couples TRBV6-1 to TRBJ2-7; D might be TRBD1 (5 bases). In germline, CDR1 is MNHNS, CDR2 SASEGT. This CDR3 comprises 18 residues.

J is TRBJ2-7 and V is TRBV6-5; 7 nucleotides match TRBD1. Looked up from germline, CDR1 is MNHEY and CDR2 is SVGAGI. After removal of 6 bases from V and 5 bases from J, the junction contained 4 bases not matched to a gene. This CDR3 region has 12 residues. The CDR3 loop is CASRGQDDEQYF. In DNA, the CDR3 is TGTGCCAGCAGAGGACAGGACGACGAGCAGTACTTC.

This chain connects TRBV7-9 to TRBJ1-1, with D tentatively TRBD1 (5 bases). Germline values: CDR1 SEHNR, CDR2 FQNEAQ (reference sequence). The CDR3 is 13 amino acids. Trimming left V 2 bases short and J 1 base short, with 5 bases between. The CDR3 here is CASSLRGNTEAFF. The CDR3 nucleotides are TGTGCCAGCAGCTTAAGGGGGAACACTGAAGCTTTCTTT. Using reference TRBV7-9 and TRBJ1-1 for the parts outside the CDR3, the full variable domain is DTGVSQNPRHKITKRGQNVTFRCDPISEHNRLYWYRQTLGQGPEFLTYFQNEAQLEKSRLLSDRFSAERPKGSFSTLEIQRTEQGDSAMYLCASSLRGNTEAFFGQGTRLTVV.

In its sample, this clone is medium-sized. The J gene is TRBJ1-2, the V gene TRBV4-3, with 7 bases identical to TRBD1. Trimming at V came to 0 bases and at J to 4 bases, leaving 5 bases not matched to a gene. This CDR3 is built from 15 residues. From germline, CDR1 is LGHNA and CDR2 YSLEER. The CDR3: CASSQDEAGGYGYTF. Written as DNA, the CDR3 is TGCGCCAGCAGCCAAGATGAGGCAGGGGGCTATGGCTACACCTTC.

V usage is TRBV28 and J usage is TRBJ1-4, with D possibly TRBD1 on 6 matching bases. Germline V gene data show CDR1 as MDHEN and CDR2 as SYDVKM. CDR3 length equals 17 residues. Trimming took off 6 bases at V and 2 bases at J, with 19 bases between the two ends. Here the CDR3 reads CASSTNGRGWTNEKLFF. The CDR3 bases are TGTGCCAGCAGCACTAACGGCAGGGGTTGGACTAATGAAAAACTGTTTTTT.

The rearrangement joins TRBV7-6 to TRBJ2-7; 9 bases map to TRBD1. The germline V gene encodes CDR1 SGHVS and CDR2 FNYEAQ. Trimming cost V 5 bases and J 3 bases; bases outside gene matches: 17. The CDR3 contains 18 residues. The CDR3 sequence: CASSRGFTGGLNDYEQYF. The CDR3 region has the DNA TGTGCCAGCAGCCGGGGGTTCACAGGGGGCCTTAACGACTACGAGCAGTACTTC.

V and J are TRBV10-3 and TRBJ2-1; 8 bases agree with TRBD1. Germline CDR1 is ENHRY and CDR2 is SYGVKD. The CDR3 loop spans 15 amino acids. V lost 2 bases to trimming and J lost 8 bases; unmatched junction nucleotides: 8. In DNA, the CDR3 is TGTGCCATCAGTGAGGACAGGGGTGGCATACATGAGCAGTTCTTC. Translating it yields CAISEDRGGIHEQFF.

With respect to this clone: Germline and junction disagree at one end, which may indicate a read error. The V call is TRBV9, the J call TRBJ2-1, with 8 bases matching TRBD2. Germline loops: CDR1 SGDLS, CDR2 YYNGEE. The CDR3 is 17 amino acids. As DNA, the CDR3 is TGTGCCGGCAGCACTAGCTCTATTAGCGGGAACTACAATGAGCAGTTCTTC. Protein product: CAGSTSSISGNYNEQFF.

In this sample, this clone turned up a few times. The rearrangement joins TRBV5-1 to TRBJ2-3, with 7 bases fitting TRBD2. V lost 3 bases, J lost 5 bases, and 15 bases stayed unmatched. CDR1 is SGHRS, CDR2 YFSETQ, per germline. CDR3 length: 17 amino acids. The DNA for the CDR3 is TGCGCCAGCAGCTCTGCCTCGGGGGGAGGCATGGAAGATACGCAGTATTTT. Amino acid sequence: CASSSASGGGMEDTQYF.

V usage is TRBV6-6 and J usage is TRBJ1-3; a possible D gene is TRBD1 (6 bases). Germline V gene data show CDR1 as MNHNY and CDR2 as SVGAGI (reference sequence). With 10 bases removed from V and 6 bases from J, the gap between germline ends came to 13 bases. The CDR3 has 12 amino acids. The CDR3 reads CATYGTQNTIYF. The CDR3 DNA follows: TGTGCCACCTACGGGACACAAAACACCATATATTTT.

This clone was detected a few times. CDR3 protein: CASSSGSLYEQYF. CDR3 bases: TGTGCCAGCAGTAGCGGGAGTTTGTACGAGCAGTACTTC. This chain links TRBV6-5 with TRBJ2-7; 8 nucleotides line up with TRBD2. The germline V gene has CDR1 MNHEY and CDR2 SVGAGI. CDR3 size: 13 residues. After removal of 5 bases from V and 4 bases from J, the junction contained 4 bases not matched to a gene.

V is TRBV5-6 and J is TRBJ1-1; the match to TRBD1 covers 7 bases. The CDR3 is made up of 16 amino acids. Germline assignment: CDR1 SGHDT and CDR2 YYEEEE. Trimming took 1 base from V and 11 from J; bases not matched to a gene: 17. CDR3 in DNA: TGTGCCAGCAGCTTGTTCCCAGGAAATGAGGGACAGCTGGCTTTCTTT. Its protein product is CASSLFPGNEGQLAFF.

V gene TRBV7-2 combines with J gene TRBJ2-1; 8 nucleotides line up with TRBD2. CDR1 is SGHTA, CDR2 FQGNSA, per germline. The CDR3 is made up of 15 amino acids. Trimming cost V 1 base and J 5 bases; bases outside gene matches: 4. Written as DNA, the CDR3 is TGTGCCAGCAGCTTAGGGATAGCGGGACACAATGAGCAGTTCTTC. As protein: CASSLGIAGHNEQFF.

Within the sample, this clone is medium-sized. This sequence joins TRBV9 and TRBJ2-7; a weak D match, TRBD1 (6 bases). Between the trimmed V and J ends, which lost 2 bases and 4 bases, there was a span of 25 bases. Germline CDR1 reads SGDLS; CDR2 reads YYNGEE. The CDR3 is 18 amino acids. The CDR3 DNA is TGTGCCAGCAGCGTGCCGGTTGGGGACACCGAGCATATTTACGAGCAGTACTTC. This translates into CASSVPVGDTEHIYEQYF.

This chain uses TRBV7-3 with TRBJ2-1; 14 nucleotides agree with TRBD2. J lost 7 bases, V lost 5 bases, and 7 bases had no gene match. CDR3 length: 16 residues. Germline V gene sequence: CDR1 SGHTA, CDR2 FQGTGA. CDR3 bases: TGTGCCAGCAGCCCTGTCGGACTAGCGGGAGGTAATGAGCAGTTCTTC. Translation: CASSPVGLAGGNEQFF.

This clone was seen a handful of times. The V and J genes are TRBV2 and TRBJ2-3, with D unresolved. The germline V gene has CDR1 SNHLY and CDR2 FYNNEI. This CDR3 contains 13 residues. Between the trimmed V and J ends, which lost 3 bases and 2 bases, there was a span of 6 bases. The CDR3 DNA reads as TGTGCCAGCAGTGAGGGCCACACAGATACGCAGTATTTT. Translating it yields CASSEGHTDTQYF.

This chain links TRBV27 with TRBJ2-7; maybe TRBD2 (6 bases). The CDR3 runs to 14 residues. V was cut by 4 bases and J by 0 bases, with 10 bases left in between. Looked up from germline, CDR1 is MNHEY and CDR2 is SMNVEV (reference sequence). The CDR3 coding sequence is TGTGCCAGCAGTTCGGACTATAGCTCCTACGAGCAGTACTTC. Translating it yields CASSSDYSSYEQYF.

The rearrangement links TRBV5-5 to TRBJ2-3; tentatively, D is TRBD1 (5 bases). Germline CDR1 and CDR2: SGHKS and YYEKEE (reference sequence). Trimming shortened V by 0 bases and J by 5 bases, and 13 bases separated the two germline ends. The CDR3 runs to 15 residues. As DNA, the CDR3 is TGTGCCAGCAGCTTGGCTGGGCAGGGTAAAGATACGCAGTATTTT. Translated: CASSLAGQGKDTQYF.

J is TRBJ1-2 and V is TRBV27; D is unclear. Per germline, CDR1 MNHEY and CDR2 SMNVEV (reference sequence). V lost 0 bases, J lost 2 bases, and 7 bases lay in between. CDR3 length equals 14 residues. Here the CDR3 reads CASSLSGGNYGYTF. CDR3 bases: TGTGCCAGCAGTTTATCCGGCGGAAACTATGGCTACACCTTC.

The chain is built from TRBV7-9 and TRBJ2-2; D perhaps matches TRBD2 (6 bases). The CDR3 extends over 16 amino acids. V lost 1 base and J lost 1, with 10 bases in between. The V gene's germline CDR1 is SEHNR and CDR2 FQNEAQ (reference sequence). The CDR3 sequence: CASSLVSSGNTGELFF. In nucleotides, the CDR3 is TGTGCCAGCAGCTTAGTTAGTAGCGGGAACACCGGGGAGCTGTTTTTT.

The chain joins TRBV28 to TRBJ2-7; 14 nucleotides line up with TRBD2. V shed 3 bases and J 3 bases; nucleotides not matched to a gene: 1. The CDR3 has 15 amino acids. Germline-derived CDR1 and CDR2 are MDHEN and SYDVKM. CDR3 loop: CASSLGLAGVYEQYF. CDR3 in DNA: TGTGCCAGCAGTTTGGGACTAGCGGGAGTCTACGAGCAGTACTTC.

V is TRBV27 and J is TRBJ2-2; 9 nucleotides align to TRBD2. The CDR3 contains 15 residues. Per germline, CDR1 MNHEY and CDR2 SMNVEV (reference sequence). V dropped 6 bases and J dropped 5; count of bases not matched to a gene: 7. The CDR3 DNA is TGTGCCAGCAGACCAACGGGACTAGCAACCGGGGAGCTGTTTTTT. Its protein is CASRPTGLATGELFF.

The chain employs TRBV7-8 and TRBJ1-1; D is unresolved. This CDR3 contains 12 residues. Germline-derived CDR1 and CDR2 are SGHVS and FQNEAQ. Trimming left V 3 bases short and J 4 bases short, with 6 bases between. CDR3 nucleotide sequence: TGTGCCAGCAGCTTGGGAAGCACTGAAGCTTTCTTT. Its translation: CASSLGSTEAFF. Full variable domain (rest looked up from reference TRBV7-8 and TRBJ1-1): GAGVSQSPRYKVAKRGQDVALRCDPISGHVSLFWYQQALGQGPEFLTYFQNEAQLDKSGLPSDRFFAERPEGSVSTLKIQRTQQEDSAVYLCASSLGSTEAFFGQGTRLTVV.

The chain links TRBV27 to TRBJ2-1; 8 nucleotides align to TRBD2. Germline assignment: CDR1 MNHEY and CDR2 SMNVEV (reference sequence). V shed 5 bases and J 7 bases; nucleotides not matched to a gene: 4. This CDR3 contains 13 residues. DNA for the CDR3: TGTGCCAGCAGTCCGGGACTAGTGAATGAGCAGTTCTTC. As protein: CASSPGLVNEQFF.